Each of the 19 T cell receptor beta chains below was sequenced from the same sample in a study of blood T cell repertoires in COVID-19. Produced via immunoSEQ multiplex PCR; TCRdb's table is partial and in-frame only. The sample lists 45,000 to 50,000 clones; 85% to 90% were seen once. The sample was peripheral blood. These receptors originate from a human donor in a cohort sampled during active COVID-19.

The genes are TRBV19 and TRBJ2-1, with 8 bases lining up with TRBD1. The CDR3 loop spans 15 amino acids. V lost 1 base and J lost 6; bases outside the gene matches: 5. CDR1 LNHDA and CDR2 SQIVND come from the germline V gene (reference sequence). CDR3 sequence reads: CASSIGGQASNEQFF. The DNA of the CDR3 is TGTGCCAGTAGTATAGGGGGACAGGCAAGCAATGAGCAGTTCTTC. The full variable domain, its missing parts supplied by reference TRBV19 and TRBJ2-1, is DGGITQSPKYLFRKEGQNVTLSCEQNLNHDAMYWYRQDPGQGLRLIYYSQIVNDFQKGDIAEGYSVSREKKESFPLTVTSAQKNPTAFYLCASSIGGQASNEQFFGPGTRLTVL.

CDR3 protein: CASSFAGTGGSPLHF. For the CDR3, the DNA is TGTGCCAGCAGTTTCGCCGGGACAGGGGGGTCACCCCTCCACTTT. The chain recombines TRBV5-8 with TRBJ1-6; 11 nucleotides line up with TRBD1. The ends lost 5 bases at V and 10 bases at J; junction bases unmatched: 8. The CDR3 length is 15 residues. Per the germline V gene, CDR1 is SGHTS and CDR2 is YDEGEE.

The J gene is TRBJ2-3, the V gene TRBV28; 7 bases line up with TRBD2. Germline CDR1 reads MDHEN; CDR2 reads SYDVKM. The ends lost 2 bases at V and 1 base at J; junction bases unmatched: 15. The CDR3 is 19 residues long. The CDR3 sequence: CASSLMSGESTSRTDTQYF. CDR3 DNA: TGTGCCAGCAGTTTAATGAGCGGGGAATCCACTTCTCGCACAGATACGCAGTATTTT.

CDR3 nucleotides: TGTGCCAGCAGCTTGAGACAGCTCTCCTACGAGCAGTACTTC. It translates to CASSLRQLSYEQYF. This chain uses TRBV5-6 with TRBJ2-7; D is possibly TRBD1 (5 bases). There are 14 residues in the CDR3. CDR1 and CDR2 (germline): SGHDT, YYEEEE. With 1 base removed from V and 0 bases from J, the gap between germline ends came to 8 bases.

This chain joins TRBV6-5 and TRBJ1-2, with a weak D call TRBD1 (6 bases). Germline CDR1 MNHEY, CDR2 SVGAGI. V shed 6 bases and J shed 6 bases, with 20 bases lying between them. The CDR3 covers 15 residues. CDR3 nucleotide sequence: TGTGCCAGCAGCTCCGTCGACAGGAGATGGGATGGCTACACCTTC. Residues: CASSSVDRRWDGYTF.

CDR3 DNA sequence: TGTGCCTGGAAAAGGGACAGGGATGAAGCTTTCTTT. Translating it yields CAWKRDRDEAFF. The gene calls are TRBV30 and TRBJ1-1; the match to TRBD1 covers 9 bases. Germline CDR1 GTSNPN, CDR2 SVGIG (reference sequence). The CDR3 runs to 12 residues. The ends lost 4 bases at V and 7 bases at J; junction bases unmatched: 4.

The table lists this clone with a count of one. The genes are TRBV4-3 and TRBJ2-2; D not resolved. The V gene's germline CDR1 is LGHNA and CDR2 YSLEER. This CDR3 has 15 residues. The V gene lost 0 bases and the J gene lost 2 bases, with 7 bases spanning the gap. CDR3 sequence: CASSQEAGNTGELFF. DNA of the CDR3: TGCGCCAGCAGCCAAGAGGCAGGAAACACCGGGGAGCTGTTTTTT.

This clone was detected only a few times. The rearrangement links TRBV27 to TRBJ1-5; D unresolved. V was pared by 2 bases and J by 0 bases, with 11 bases between. Germline V gene lookup returns CDR1 MNHEY and CDR2 SMNVEV (reference sequence). The CDR3 contains 16 residues. The CDR3 region has the DNA TGTGCCAGCAGTTTAGCGGCAGCCTATAGCAATCAGCCCCAGCATTTT. Translating it yields CASSLAAAYSNQPQHF.

Written as DNA, the CDR3 is TGTGCCAGCAGCTTAGGCGGCACCGGGGAGCTGTTTTTT. Protein sequence: CASSLGGTGELFF. V gene TRBV7-6 combines with J gene TRBJ2-2; D uncertain. CDR3 size: 13 residues. Germline CDR1 and CDR2: SGHVS and FNYEAQ. V was clipped by 1 base and J by 4 bases, with 4 bases between them. The complete variable domain, with remaining parts taken from reference TRBV7-6 and TRBJ2-2, reads GAGVSQSPRYKVTKRGQDVALRCDPISGHVSLYWYRQALGQGPEFLTYFNYEAQQDKSGLPNDRFSAERPEGSISTLTIQRTEQRDSAMYRCASSLGGTGELFFGEGSRLTVL.

The chain recombines TRBV4-2 with TRBJ1-6; TRBD1 aligns across 8 bases. The CDR3 runs 14 residues. Losses at the gene ends were 4 bases for V and 9 bases for J; bases not matched to a gene: 5. Germline CDR1 is LGHNA and CDR2 is YNFKEQ. In nucleotides, the CDR3 is TGTGCCAGCAGCCTTACAGGGGGAGGTTCACCCCTCCACTTT. Amino acid sequence: CASSLTGGGSPLHF.

Worth noting for this clone: One end of the junction fails to match germline, which may point to a read error. V is TRBV7-7 and J is TRBJ2-5, with 12 bases that match TRBD2. The CDR3 totals 15 residues. Germline CDR1 SSHAT, CDR2 FNYEAQ (reference sequence). CDR3 in amino acids: CASSASGGAGETQYF. The DNA for the CDR3 is TGTGCTAGCAGCGCTAGCGGGGGGGCTGGGGAGACCCAGTACTTC. Using reference TRBV7-7 and TRBJ2-5 for the parts outside the CDR3, the full variable domain is GAGVSQSPRYKVTKRGQDVTLRCDPISSHATLYWYQQALGQGPEFLTYFNYEAQPDKSGLPSDRFSAERPEGSISTLTIQRTEQRDSAMYRCASSASGGAGETQYFGPGTRLLVL.

The rearrangement joins TRBV4-1 to TRBJ1-5, with D tentatively TRBD1 (5 bases). CDR1 is MGHRA and CDR2 is YSYEKL in the germline V gene. This CDR3 contains 17 residues. Trimming left V 4 bases short and J 0 bases short, with 16 bases between. The CDR3 DNA reads as TGCGCCAGCAGCCGGGTGCAGGGAATGGGTAGCAATCAGCCCCAGCATTTT. Its translation is CASSRVQGMGSNQPQHF.

The chain uses TRBV2 and TRBJ2-1; 8 bases line up with TRBD2. This CDR3 contains 15 residues. The trim removed 6 bases at V and 4 bases at J, leaving 8 bases unmatched. Germline-derived CDR1 and CDR2 are SNHLY and FYNNEI. The CDR3 protein is CASSLGGGRYNEQFF. The CDR3 DNA follows: TGTGCCAGCAGCCTCGGGGGGGGGCGTTACAATGAGCAGTTCTTC.

This clone occurred a few times. V is TRBV2 and J is TRBJ2-3, with 9 bases lining up with TRBD2. The CDR3 totals 14 residues. Germline CDR1 and CDR2: SNHLY and FYNNEI. V was clipped by 9 bases and J by 6 bases; unmatched bases: 10. CDR3 bases: TGTGCCAGAGAGGCGGGGGGGCCGTATGATACGCAGTATTTT. Amino acids: CAREAGGPYDTQYF.

The J gene is TRBJ1-5, the V gene TRBV4-1, with 7 nucleotides matching TRBD1. This CDR3 region has 15 residues. With V trimmed by 0 bases and J by 6 bases, 5 bases remained unmatched. Germline V gene data show CDR1 as MGHRA and CDR2 as YSYEKL. CDR3 loop: CASSQDVGGGQPQHF. CDR3 sequence (DNA): TGCGCCAGCAGCCAAGATGTAGGGGGCGGTCAGCCCCAGCATTTT.

The J gene is TRBJ2-1, the V gene TRBV4-2, with 7 bases lining up with TRBD2. The CDR3 is 17 residues long. Germline V gives CDR1 LGHNA, CDR2 YNFKEQ. J lost 0 bases, V lost 5 bases, and 10 bases had no gene match. CDR3 in amino acids: CASSTGGGALSYNEQFF. DNA for the CDR3: TGTGCCAGCAGCACGGGGGGAGGGGCACTCTCCTACAATGAGCAGTTCTTC.

DNA for the CDR3: TGCGCCAGCAGCTCGAACCTACAGGGGGTAGGTTCACCCCTCCACTTT. It translates to CASSSNLQGVGSPLHF. The V and J genes are TRBV5-1 and TRBJ1-6; 8 bases map to TRBD1. With V trimmed by 3 bases and J by 9 bases, 11 bases remained unmatched. Germline V gene lookup returns CDR1 SGHRS and CDR2 YFSETQ. CDR3 length: 16 amino acids. The variable domain in full, with the rest retrieved from reference TRBV5-1 and TRBJ1-6, is KAGVTQTPRYLIKTRGQQVTLSCSPISGHRSVSWYQQTPGQGLQFLFEYFSETQRNKGNFPGRFSGRQFSNSRSEMNVSTLELGDSALYLCASSSNLQGVGSPLHFGNGTRLTVT.

This rearrangement joins TRBV12-3 or TRBV12-4 to TRBJ2-7; the D is unclear. CDR3 length equals 12 residues. V was trimmed by 3 bases and J by 5 bases, leaving 8 bases between them. The CDR3, as DNA: TGTGCCAGCAGTTTCTCGGGTCACGAGCAGTACTTC. Encoded protein: CASSFSGHEQYF.

This clone was observed a single time. V is TRBV4-1 and J is TRBJ2-7; maybe TRBD2 (5 bases). V dropped 2 bases and J dropped 4 bases, with 18 bases sitting between them. In germline, CDR1 is MGHRA, CDR2 YSYEKL. The CDR3 covers 16 residues. CDR3 residues: CASSQISTNSGYEQYF. Written as DNA, the CDR3 is TGCGCCAGCAGCCAAATAAGCACTAACTCGGGGTACGAGCAGTACTTC.